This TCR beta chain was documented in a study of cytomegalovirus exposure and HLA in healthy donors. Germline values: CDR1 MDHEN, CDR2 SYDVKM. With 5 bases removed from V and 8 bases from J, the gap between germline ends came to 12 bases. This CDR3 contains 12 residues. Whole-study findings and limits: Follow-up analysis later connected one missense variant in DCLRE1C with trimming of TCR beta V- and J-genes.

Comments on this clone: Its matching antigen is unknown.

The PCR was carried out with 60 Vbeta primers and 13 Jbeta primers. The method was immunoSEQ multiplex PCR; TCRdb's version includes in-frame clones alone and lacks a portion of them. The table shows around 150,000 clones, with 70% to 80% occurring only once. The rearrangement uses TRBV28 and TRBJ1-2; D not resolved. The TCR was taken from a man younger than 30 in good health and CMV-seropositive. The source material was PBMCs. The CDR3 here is CASSRSEKGYTF. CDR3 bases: TGTGCCAGCAGTCGGTCTGAGAAAGGCTACACCTTC.